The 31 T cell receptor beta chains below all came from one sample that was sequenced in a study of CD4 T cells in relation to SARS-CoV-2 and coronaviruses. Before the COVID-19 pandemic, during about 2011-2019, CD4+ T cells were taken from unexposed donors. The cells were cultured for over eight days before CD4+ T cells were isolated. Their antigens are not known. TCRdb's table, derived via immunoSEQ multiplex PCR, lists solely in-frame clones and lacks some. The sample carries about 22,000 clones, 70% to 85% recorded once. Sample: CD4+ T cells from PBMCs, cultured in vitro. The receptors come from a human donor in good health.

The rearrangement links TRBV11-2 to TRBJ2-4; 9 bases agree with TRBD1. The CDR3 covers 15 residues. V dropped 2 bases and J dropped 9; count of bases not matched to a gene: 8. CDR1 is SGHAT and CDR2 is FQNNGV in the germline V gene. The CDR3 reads CASSLYRDRDGIQYF. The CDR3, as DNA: TGTGCCAGCAGCTTATACCGGGACAGGGATGGCATTCAGTACTTC.

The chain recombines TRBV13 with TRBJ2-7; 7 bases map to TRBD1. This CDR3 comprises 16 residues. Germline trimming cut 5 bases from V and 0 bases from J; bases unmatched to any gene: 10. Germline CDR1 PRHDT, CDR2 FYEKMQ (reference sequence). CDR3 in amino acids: CASSKNTGASSYEQYF. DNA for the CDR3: TGTGCCAGCAGCAAAAACACAGGGGCCAGCTCCTACGAGCAGTACTTC.

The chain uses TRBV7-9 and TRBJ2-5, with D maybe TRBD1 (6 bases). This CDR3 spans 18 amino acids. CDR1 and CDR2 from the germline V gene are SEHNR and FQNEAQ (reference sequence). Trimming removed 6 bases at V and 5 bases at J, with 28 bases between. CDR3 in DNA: TGTGCCAGCAGTAAGGGTGCTTTGGGGGCCTTGGTTTGGGAGACCCAGTACTTC. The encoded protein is CASSKGALGALVWETQYF.

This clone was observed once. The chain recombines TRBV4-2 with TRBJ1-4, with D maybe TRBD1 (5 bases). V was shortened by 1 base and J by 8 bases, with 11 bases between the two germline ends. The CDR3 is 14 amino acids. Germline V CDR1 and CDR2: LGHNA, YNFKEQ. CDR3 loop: CASSQGGEGEKLFF. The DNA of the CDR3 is TGTGCCAGCAGCCAAGGAGGGGAGGGGGAAAAACTGTTTTTT.

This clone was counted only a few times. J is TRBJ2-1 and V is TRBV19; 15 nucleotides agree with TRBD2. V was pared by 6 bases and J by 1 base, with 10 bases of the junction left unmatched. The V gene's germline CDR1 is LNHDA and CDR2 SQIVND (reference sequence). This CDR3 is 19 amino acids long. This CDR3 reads CASSRTSGRAQGSYNEQFF. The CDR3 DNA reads TGTGCCAGTAGCAGGACTAGCGGGAGGGCGCAAGGTTCCTACAATGAGCAGTTCTTC.

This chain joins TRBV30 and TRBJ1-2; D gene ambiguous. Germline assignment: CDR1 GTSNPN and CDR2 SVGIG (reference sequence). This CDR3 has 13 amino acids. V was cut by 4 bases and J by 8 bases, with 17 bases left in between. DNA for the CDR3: TGTGCCTGGAAGCCCCTCTTCGATGCGGGCTACACCTTC. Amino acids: CAWKPLFDAGYTF. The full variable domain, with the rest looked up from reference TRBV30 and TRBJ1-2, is SQTIHQWPATLVQPVGSPLSLECTVEGTSNPNLYWYRQAAGRGLQLLFYSVGIGQISSEVPQNLSASRPQDRQFILSSKKLLLSDSGFYLCAWKPLFDAGYTFGSGTRLTVV.

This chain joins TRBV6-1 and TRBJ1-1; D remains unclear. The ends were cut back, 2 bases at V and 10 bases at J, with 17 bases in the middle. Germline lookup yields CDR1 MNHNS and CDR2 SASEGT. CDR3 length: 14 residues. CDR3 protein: CASSELMGRLGAFF. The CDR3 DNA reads TGTGCCAGCAGTGAATTAATGGGCCGGTTGGGAGCTTTCTTT.

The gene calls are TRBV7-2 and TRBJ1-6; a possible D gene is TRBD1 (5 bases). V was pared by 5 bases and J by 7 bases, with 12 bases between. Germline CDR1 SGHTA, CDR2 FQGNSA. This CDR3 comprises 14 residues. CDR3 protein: CASSRDGQNSPLHF. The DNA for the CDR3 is TGTGCCAGCAGCCGGGACGGGCAAAATTCACCCCTCCACTTT.

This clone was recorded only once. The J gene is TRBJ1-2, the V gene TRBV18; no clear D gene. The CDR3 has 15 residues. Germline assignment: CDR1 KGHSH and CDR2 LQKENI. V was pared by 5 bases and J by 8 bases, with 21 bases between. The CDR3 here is CASSATGPEGRGYTF. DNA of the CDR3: TGTGCCAGCTCAGCAACCGGGCCGGAGGGTAGAGGCTACACCTTC.

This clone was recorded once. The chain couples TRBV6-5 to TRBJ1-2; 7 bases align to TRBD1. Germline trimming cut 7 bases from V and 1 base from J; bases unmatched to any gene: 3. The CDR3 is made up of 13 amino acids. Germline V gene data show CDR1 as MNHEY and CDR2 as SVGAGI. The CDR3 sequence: CASISGGNYGYTF. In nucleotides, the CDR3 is TGTGCCAGCATCTCAGGGGGTAACTATGGCTACACCTTC.

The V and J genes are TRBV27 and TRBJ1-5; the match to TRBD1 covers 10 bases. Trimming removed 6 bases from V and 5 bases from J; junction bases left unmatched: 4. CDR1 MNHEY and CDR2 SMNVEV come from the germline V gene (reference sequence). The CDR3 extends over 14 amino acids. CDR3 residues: CASSADRGDQPQHF. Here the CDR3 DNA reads TGTGCCAGCAGCGCGGACAGGGGGGATCAGCCCCAGCATTTT.

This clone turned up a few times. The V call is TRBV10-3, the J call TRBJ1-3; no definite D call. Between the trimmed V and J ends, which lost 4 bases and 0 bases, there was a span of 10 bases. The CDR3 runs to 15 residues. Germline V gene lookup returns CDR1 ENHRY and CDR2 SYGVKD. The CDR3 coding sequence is TGTGCCATCAGTGCAGTCACCCGCTCTGGAAACACCATATATTTT. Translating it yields CAISAVTRSGNTIYF.

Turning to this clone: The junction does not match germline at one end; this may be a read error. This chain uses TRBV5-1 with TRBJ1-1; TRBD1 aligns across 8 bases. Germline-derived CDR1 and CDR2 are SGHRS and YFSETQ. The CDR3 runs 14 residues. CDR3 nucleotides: TGCGCCAGCAGATTGGACAGGGAAAACACTGAAGCTTTCTTT. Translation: CASRLDRENTEAFF. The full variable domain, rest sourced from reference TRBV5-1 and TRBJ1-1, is KAGVTQTPRYLIKTRGQQVTLSCSPISGHRSVSWYQQTPGQGLQFLFEYFSETQRNKGNFPGRFSGRQFSNSRSEMNVSTLELGDSALYLCASRLDRENTEAFFGQGTRLTVV.

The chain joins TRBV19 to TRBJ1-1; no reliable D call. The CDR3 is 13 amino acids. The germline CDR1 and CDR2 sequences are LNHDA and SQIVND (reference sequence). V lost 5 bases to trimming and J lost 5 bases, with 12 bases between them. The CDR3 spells CASSDQAETEAFF. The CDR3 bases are TGTGCCAGTAGTGACCAGGCGGAAACTGAAGCTTTCTTT.

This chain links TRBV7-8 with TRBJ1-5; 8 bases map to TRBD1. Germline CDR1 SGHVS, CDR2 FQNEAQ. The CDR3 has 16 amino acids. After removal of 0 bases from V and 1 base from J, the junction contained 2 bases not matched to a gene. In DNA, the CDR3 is TGTGCCAGCAGCTTAGCCCGGACAGGGAGCAATCAGCCCCAGCATTTT. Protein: CASSLARTGSNQPQHF.

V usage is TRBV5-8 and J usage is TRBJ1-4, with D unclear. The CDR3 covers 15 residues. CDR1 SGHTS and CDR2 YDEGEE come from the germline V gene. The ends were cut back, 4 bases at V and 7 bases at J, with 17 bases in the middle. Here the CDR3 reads CASSPWGGSFEKLFF. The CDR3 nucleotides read TGTGCCAGCAGCCCCTGGGGAGGGTCGTTTGAAAAACTGTTTTTT.

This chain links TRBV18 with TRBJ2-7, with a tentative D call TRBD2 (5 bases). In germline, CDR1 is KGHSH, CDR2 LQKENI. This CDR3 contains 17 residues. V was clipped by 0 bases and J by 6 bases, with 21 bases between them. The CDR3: CASSPPIAQLGASEQYF. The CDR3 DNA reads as TGTGCCAGCTCACCACCGATTGCTCAACTAGGCGCCAGCGAGCAGTACTTC.

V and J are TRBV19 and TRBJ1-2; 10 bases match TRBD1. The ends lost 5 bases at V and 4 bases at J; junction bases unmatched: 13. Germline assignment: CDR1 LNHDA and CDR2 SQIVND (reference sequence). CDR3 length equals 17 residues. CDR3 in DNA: TGTGCCAGTAGTGCCTCCCGGGACAGGGGCTTGGGCTATGGCTACACCTTC. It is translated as CASSASRDRGLGYGYTF.

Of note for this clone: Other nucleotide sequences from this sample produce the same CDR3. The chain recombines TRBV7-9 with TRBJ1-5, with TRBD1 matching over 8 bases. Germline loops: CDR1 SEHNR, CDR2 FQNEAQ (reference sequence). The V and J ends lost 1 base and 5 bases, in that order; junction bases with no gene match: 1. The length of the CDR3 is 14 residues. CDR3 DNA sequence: TGTGCCAGCAGCTTAGGACAGGGGCATCAGCCCCAGCATTTT. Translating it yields CASSLGQGHQPQHF.

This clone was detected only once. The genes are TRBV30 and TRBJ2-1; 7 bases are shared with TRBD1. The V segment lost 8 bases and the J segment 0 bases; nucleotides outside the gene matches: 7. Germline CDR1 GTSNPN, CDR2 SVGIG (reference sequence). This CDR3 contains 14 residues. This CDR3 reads CALLRQGSYNEQFF. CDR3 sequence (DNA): TGTGCCCTTTTGCGACAGGGCTCCTACAATGAGCAGTTCTTC. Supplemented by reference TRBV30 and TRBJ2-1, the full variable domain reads SQTIHQWPATLVQPVGSPLSLECTVEGTSNPNLYWYRQAAGRGLQLLFYSVGIGQISSEVPQNLSASRPQDRQFILSSKKLLLSDSGFYLCALLRQGSYNEQFFGPGTRLTVL.

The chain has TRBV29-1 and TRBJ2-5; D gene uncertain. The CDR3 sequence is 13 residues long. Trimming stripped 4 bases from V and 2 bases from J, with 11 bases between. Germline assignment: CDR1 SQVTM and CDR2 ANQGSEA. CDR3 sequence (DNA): TGCAGCGTTGCGGTGAATAGGCAAGAGACCCAGTACTTC. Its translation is CSVAVNRQETQYF.

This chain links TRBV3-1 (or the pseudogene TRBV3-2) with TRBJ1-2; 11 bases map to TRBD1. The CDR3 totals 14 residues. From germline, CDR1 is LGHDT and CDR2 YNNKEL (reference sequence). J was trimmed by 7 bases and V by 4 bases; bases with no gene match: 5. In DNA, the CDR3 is TGTGCCAGCAGCCGGACAGGGGGCGCATTTGGCTACACCTTC. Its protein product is CASSRTGGAFGYTF.

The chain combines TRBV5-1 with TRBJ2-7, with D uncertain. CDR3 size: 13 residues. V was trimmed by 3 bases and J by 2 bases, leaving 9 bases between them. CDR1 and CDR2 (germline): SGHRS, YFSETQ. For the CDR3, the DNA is TGCGCCAGCAGCTCAGGTCCTACCTACGAGCAGTACTTC. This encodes CASSSGPTYEQYF.

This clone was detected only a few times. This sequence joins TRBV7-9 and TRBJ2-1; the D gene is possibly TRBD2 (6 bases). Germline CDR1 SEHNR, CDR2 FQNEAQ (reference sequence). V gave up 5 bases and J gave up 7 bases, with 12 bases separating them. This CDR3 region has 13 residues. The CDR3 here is CASSRGAPNEQFF. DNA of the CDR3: TGTGCCAGCAGCCGCGGGGCCCCAAATGAGCAGTTCTTC.

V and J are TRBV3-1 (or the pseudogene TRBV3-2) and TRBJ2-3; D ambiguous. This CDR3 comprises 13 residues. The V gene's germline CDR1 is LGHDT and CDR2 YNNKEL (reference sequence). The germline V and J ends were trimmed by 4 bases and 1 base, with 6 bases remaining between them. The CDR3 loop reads CASSLAGTDTQYF. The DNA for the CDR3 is TGTGCCAGCAGCCTTGCGGGCACAGATACGCAGTATTTT.

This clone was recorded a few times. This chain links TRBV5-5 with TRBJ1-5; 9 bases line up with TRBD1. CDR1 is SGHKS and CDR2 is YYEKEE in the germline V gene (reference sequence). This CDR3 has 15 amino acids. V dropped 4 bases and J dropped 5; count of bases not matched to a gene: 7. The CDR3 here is CASSGTGGSDQPQHF. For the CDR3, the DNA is TGTGCCAGCAGCGGCACAGGGGGCTCTGATCAGCCCCAGCATTTT.

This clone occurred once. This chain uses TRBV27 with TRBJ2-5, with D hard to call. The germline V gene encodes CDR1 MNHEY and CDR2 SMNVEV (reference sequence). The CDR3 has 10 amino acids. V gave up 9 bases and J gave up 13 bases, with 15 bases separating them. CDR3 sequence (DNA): TGTGCCAGGGATTTTTGGTGTCGGTACTTC. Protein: CARDFWCRYF.

CDR3 amino acids: CASSGYEKLFF. For the CDR3, the DNA is TGTGCCAGCAGTGGGTATGAAAAACTGTTTTTT. This chain connects TRBV12-3 or TRBV12-4 to TRBJ1-4, with no clear D. Between the trimmed V and J ends, which lost 5 bases and 6 bases, there was a span of 4 bases. CDR3 length equals 11 residues.

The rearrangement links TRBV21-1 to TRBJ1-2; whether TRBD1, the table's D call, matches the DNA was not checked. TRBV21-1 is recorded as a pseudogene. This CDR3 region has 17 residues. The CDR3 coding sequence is TGTGCCAGCAGCAAAGTGAACGGGGACAGGGTCGGTAGTGGCTACACCTTC. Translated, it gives CASSKVNGDRVGSGYTF.

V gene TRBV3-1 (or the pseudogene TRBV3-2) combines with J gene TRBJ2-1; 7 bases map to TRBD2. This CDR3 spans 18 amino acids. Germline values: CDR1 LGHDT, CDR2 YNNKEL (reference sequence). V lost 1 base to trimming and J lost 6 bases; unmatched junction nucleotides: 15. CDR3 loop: CASSQVLSAPGGFNEQFF. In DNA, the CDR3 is TGTGCCAGCAGCCAAGTTCTAAGTGCCCCCGGGGGGTTCAATGAGCAGTTCTTC.

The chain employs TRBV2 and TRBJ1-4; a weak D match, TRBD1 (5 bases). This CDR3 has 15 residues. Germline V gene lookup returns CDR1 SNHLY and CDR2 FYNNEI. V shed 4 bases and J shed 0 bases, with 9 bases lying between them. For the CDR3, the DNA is TGTGCCAGCAGTGTGGACACTACAACTAATGAAAAACTGTTTTTT. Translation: CASSVDTTTNEKLFF. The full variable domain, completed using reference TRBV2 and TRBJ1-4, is EPEVTQTPSHQVTQMGQEVILRCVPISNHLYFYWYRQILGQKVEFLVSFYNNEISEKSEIFDDQFSVERPDGSNFTLKIRSTKLEDSAMYFCASSVDTTTNEKLFFGSGTQLSVL.